The next 2 T cell receptor beta chains were all read from a single sample in a study of blood T cell repertoires in COVID-19. The data were produced by immunoSEQ multiplex PCR, yet TCRdb's version contains in-frame clones alone and is incomplete. The table lists about 50,000 clones, about four fifths of them singletons. The specimen sequenced was peripheral blood. These receptors were taken from a woman older than 75 with COVID-19, enrolled during active disease.

The rearrangement joins TRBV7-2 to TRBJ1-2; D ambiguous. Germline lookup yields CDR1 SGHTA and CDR2 FQGNSA. This CDR3 is 13 amino acids long. Trimming left V 3 bases short and J 2 bases short, with 7 bases between. As DNA, the CDR3 is TGTGCCAGCAGCTTTGACAAGAACTATGGCTACACCTTC. Translated: CASSFDKNYGYTF.

This chain connects TRBV2 to TRBJ2-5; TRBD1 matches at 9 bases. Trimming removed 7 bases from V and 5 bases from J; junction bases left unmatched: 14. The CDR3 contains 16 residues. Looked up from germline, CDR1 is SNHLY and CDR2 is FYNNEI. DNA of the CDR3: TGTGCCAGCAACACGGGACAGGGAGGTTCTTTGGAGACCCAGTACTTC. Protein product: CASNTGQGGSLETQYF. Supplemented by reference TRBV2 and TRBJ2-5, the full variable domain reads EPEVTQTPSHQVTQMGQEVILRCVPISNHLYFYWYRQILGQKVEFLVSFYNNEISEKSEIFDDQFSVERPDGSNFTLKIRSTKLEDSAMYFCASNTGQGGSLETQYFGPGTRLLVL.